This TCR beta chain appears in the sequencing data of a study of cytomegalovirus exposure and HLA in healthy donors. A multiplex PCR was run with 60 Vbeta primers and 13 Jbeta primers. Data came from immunoSEQ multiplex PCR; TCRdb stores just in-frame clones and leaves some out. The sample's table shows about 58,000 clones. Trimming stripped 5 bases from V and 3 bases from J, with 14 bases between. CDR3 length equals 14 residues. Germline V gene sequence: CDR1 SGHVS, CDR2 FNYEAQ. What was sequenced was PBMCs. The chain uses TRBV7-6 and TRBJ2-7; D is perhaps TRBD2 (5 bases). The receptor was isolated from a woman aged 18-29 years in good health and CMV-seronegative. CDR3 nucleotide sequence: TGTGCCAGCAGCGCCAGACCGGGGATCTACGAGCAGTACTTC. This encodes CASSARPGIYEQYF.